The text below deals with one T cell receptor beta chain. Its antigen target is currently unknown. Per-base quality was not reported, and no clone a single base away is much larger than it. This entry comes from a study of shared clonotypes between healthy human individuals (dated by TCRdb to the early 2020s). Broadly, across the study: Three men and two women, aged 18 to 49 years, made up the cohort. For each donor, three plates each were used for CD4 naive and CD4 memory, two plates were used for CD8 naive, and one plate was used for CD8 memory. To estimate repertoire size and how much clonotype sharing occurs between individuals, the study deeply sequenced the blood TCR repertoires of roughly 5 healthy adults. To increase sequencing depth and limit assay-specific biases, different laboratories used diverse techniques to prepare libraries and sequence TCR repertoires. Each donor's leukapheresis produced roughly between roughly 0.85 and 10 billion PBMCs. Broad study findings and their caveats: The small number of donors limited the genetic and exposure-history diversity represented. Pairwise subsampling indicated that sequencing depth was expected to affect the degree of clonotype sharing among donors. Sampling was restricted to blood, and TCR repertoires in tissue are likely to differ from TCR repertoires in blood. When several donors were compared, the shared fraction of clonotypes was about 5% for naive CD4, 3.5% to 4% for naive CD8, 2% to 2.5% for memory CD4, and less than 0.45% for memory CD8. Rarefaction of sorted-subset datasets indicated incomplete sequencing despite the large sequencing depth. Naive subsets generally had larger estimated clonotype richness than memory subsets. Higher generation probabilities were observed for clonotypes shared by all four sorted-subset donors than for non-shared clonotypes.

Using the deep immunoSEQ assay, multiplex PCR amplified TCR CDR3 regions from genomic DNA. Genomic DNA extracted from each cell subset was distributed evenly over all wells of several immunoSEQ 96-well plates, and each plate served as one replicate. For sorted subsets, roughly 200 ng of genomic DNA, equivalent to 25,000 to 35,000 T cell genomes, went into each replicate PCR. The purified libraries were quantified using a Qubit 3.0 fluorometer, sized with a Bioanalyzer 2100, and then quantified again using the KAPA Library Quantification kit. Every immunoSEQ 96-well plate was sequenced on a separate single-read 150-cycle Illumina NextSeq 550 flow cell. In the authors' own workflow: Because the immunoSEQ output held only junctional sequences and lacked quality scores, the filtering could not match the filtering applied to full-length reads. To assign V/J genes and CDR3, sequences were annotated against IMGT germline references using PyIR, a Python wrapper for IgBLAST v1.9. Reads were filtered out if the reads had weak V/J assignments (E-value above 1e-6), no CDR3, stop codons, out-of-frame junctions, or ambiguous translated residues. V3J clonotypes were defined as sequences sharing an identical inferred V gene, J gene, and CDR3 amino acid sequence. Percentage overlap between repertoires was calculated by dividing the number of shared unique clonotypes by the size of the smaller repertoire. Three approaches were used to assess repertoire richness: RTK rarefaction, the Chao1 estimator, and Recon v2.1 estimates of unobserved clonotypes. For all TCRbeta clonotypes obtained by the gDNA method from a few donors, generation probabilities were computed with OLGA. Imported from immuneACCESS, the table was reduced by TCRdb to in-frame sequences with V and J called. These copies leave out some clones; in studies compared against another copy, an unresolved V gene accounts for under half, and the cause of the remainder is not known. V, J and clone size were drawn from that table, and D and trimming were deduced from the DNA. Recorded for this sample are over a million clones; approximately 80% of them occurred a single time. The top ten clonotypes cover roughly 0.57% of the sample.

Donors were healthy HIV-negative adults with no recently reported acute infections or vaccinations. All donors were Caucasian adults living in Nashville, Tennessee, USA. CD4+ T cells were enriched by magnetic negative selection, after which naive cells were positively selected on CD45RA and the negative fraction was taken as the memory subset. Blood was collected by leukapheresis, and PBMCs were isolated by Ficoll-Histopaque density gradient centrifugation and then cryopreserved in liquid nitrogen vapor phase. Purity and quantity of every magnetically sorted T cell population were checked by analytical flow cytometry. Genomic DNA was isolated from each sorted fraction and quantified by UV absorbance on a Nanodrop 2000c. Sequences were obtained from memory CD4+ T cells from PBMCs. Taken with the paper, the label for cell subset or site translates to: CD45RA-negative fraction. This TCR was recovered from a young man in good health. Some clones in this sample may be carry-over from other donors' samples.

The CDR3 is CASSLDRGRSDEKLFF. The nucleotides read TGTGCCAGCAGTTTGGACAGGGGGCGATCTGATGAAAAACTGTTTTTT. Recombination joined TRBV28 with TRBJ1-4; 11 nucleotides in the junction match TRBD1. From cysteine to phenylalanine, the CDR3 is 16 amino acids long. The read is trimmed to its CDR3 DNA, 48 bases read in frame from base 1. CDR1 and CDR2, looked up from the germline V gene, are MDHEN and SYDVKM. V loses 3 bases at its end and J loses 6 bases; junction bases beyond the gene matches: 6.